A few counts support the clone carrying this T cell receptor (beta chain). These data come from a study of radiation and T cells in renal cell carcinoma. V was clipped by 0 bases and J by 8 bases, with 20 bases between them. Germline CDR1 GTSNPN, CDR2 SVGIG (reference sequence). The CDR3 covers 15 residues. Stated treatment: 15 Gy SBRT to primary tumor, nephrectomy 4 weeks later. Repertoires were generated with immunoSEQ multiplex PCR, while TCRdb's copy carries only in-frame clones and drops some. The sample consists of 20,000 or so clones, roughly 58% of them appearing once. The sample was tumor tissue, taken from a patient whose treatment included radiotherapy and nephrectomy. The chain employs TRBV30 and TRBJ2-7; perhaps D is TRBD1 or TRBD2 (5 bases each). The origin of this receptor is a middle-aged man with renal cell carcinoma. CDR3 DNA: TGTGCCTGGAGTGTTCAGGGACCGTCTCCTACGAAGCAGTACTTC. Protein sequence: CAWSVQGPSPTKQYF.